Shown below are 8 T cell receptor beta chains from a single sample sequenced in a study of blood T cell repertoires in COVID-19. Method: immunoSEQ multiplex PCR; TCRdb's copy keeps in-frame clones and lacks some. The table includes about 200,000 clones, approximately 85% detected once. Specimen: peripheral blood. The receptors stem from a woman aged 80 or over with acute or convalescent COVID-19.

This chain links TRBV19 with TRBJ1-5, with D tentatively TRBD1 (6 bases). This CDR3 is built from 17 residues. The V gene lost 5 bases and the J gene lost 0 bases, with 17 bases spanning the gap. Germline loops: CDR1 LNHDA, CDR2 SQIVND (reference sequence). The CDR3 spells CASSLTGMIYSNQPQHF. CDR3 DNA: TGTGCCAGTAGTTTAACAGGGATGATTTATAGCAATCAGCCCCAGCATTTT.

The chain couples TRBV6-5 to TRBJ1-2; the match to TRBD1 covers 8 bases. There are 12 residues in the CDR3. Germline V CDR1 and CDR2: MNHEY, SVGAGI. V shed 6 bases and J 6 bases; nucleotides not matched to a gene: 3. The CDR3 DNA sequence: TGTGCCAGCAGGGCAGGGGGCCATGGCTACACCTTC. Translated, it gives CASRAGGHGYTF.

This clone was recorded once. The V gene is TRBV3-1 (or the pseudogene TRBV3-2), the J gene TRBJ2-1; 12 bases line up with TRBD2. The CDR3 covers 18 residues. With V trimmed by 0 bases and J by 6 bases, 9 bases remained unmatched. CDR1 is LGHDT, CDR2 YNNKEL, per germline (reference sequence). The CDR3 spells CASSQDPGALAGGNEQFF. The CDR3 bases are TGTGCCAGCAGCCAAGATCCCGGGGCACTAGCGGGAGGCAATGAGCAGTTCTTC.

V usage is TRBV21-1 and J usage is TRBJ2-2; the DNA was not compared with TRBD2, the D call given in the table. TRBV21-1 is an annotated pseudogene. There are 15 residues in the CDR3. The CDR3 sequence is CASSKLAVNTGELFF. For the CDR3, the DNA is TGTGCCAGCAGCAAACTGGCGGTTAACACCGGGGAGCTGTTTTTT.

V and J are TRBV7-3 and TRBJ2-1; TRBD2 matches at 13 bases. Trimming removed 5 bases from V and 8 bases from J; junction bases left unmatched: 3. Germline CDR1 and CDR2: SGHTA and FQGTGA. The CDR3 runs 14 residues. The CDR3 here is CASSLGTSGDEQFF. The CDR3 region has the DNA TGTGCCAGCAGCCTTGGGACTAGCGGGGATGAGCAGTTCTTC.

The V and J genes are TRBV18 and TRBJ2-7; 7 positions agree with TRBD2. J gave up 6 bases and V 1 base, and 6 bases lay outside the gene matches. Per the germline V gene, CDR1 is KGHSH and CDR2 is LQKENI. This CDR3 comprises 14 residues. Here the CDR3 DNA reads TGTGCCAGCTCACCACTAGGGAGGGAGGGCGAGCAGTACTTC. It translates to CASSPLGREGEQYF.

V and J are TRBV3-1 (or the pseudogene TRBV3-2) and TRBJ2-5, with 11 positions matching TRBD1. CDR1 and CDR2 from the germline V gene are LGHDT and YNNKEL (reference sequence). The CDR3 totals 16 residues. V was clipped by 1 base and J by 5 bases; unmatched bases: 6. CDR3 nucleotide sequence: TGTGCCAGCAGCCAAGGAATAGGGACAGGGGGGGAGACCCAGTACTTC. Residues: CASSQGIGTGGETQYF.

The chain links TRBV24-1 to TRBJ2-3; 12 bases are shared with TRBD2. Germline V lookup: CDR1 KGHDR, CDR2 SFDVKD. The CDR3 has 17 amino acids. Trimming at V came to 4 bases and at J to 4 bases, leaving 8 bases not matched to a gene. The CDR3 DNA reads as TGTGCCACCAGTGAACCGACTAGCGGGAGTGAGCCAGATACGCAGTATTTT. As protein: CATSEPTSGSEPDTQYF.